The next 18 T cell receptor beta chains were all read from a single sample in a study of T cells in Graves' hyperthyroidism and ophthalmopathy. Template material for amplifying TCR beta CDR3 regions consisted of RNA transcripts. HTBI primers were the set used in a first-round RT-PCR of the TCR CDR3. MiXCR, applied by TCRdb to the multiplex PCR reads, yields one record per CDR3 protein. The sample consists of about 840,000 distinct CDR3 sequences, over 35% of them appearing once. Sequenced material: blood. These receptors were taken from a man aged 18 to 30 with Graves' hyperthyroidism.

The rearrangement joins TRBV6-5 to TRBJ1-1, with D maybe TRBD1 (5 bases). Trimming pared 4 bases from V and 11 bases from J, leaving 20 bases between. Germline V CDR1 and CDR2: MNHEY, SVGAGI. This CDR3 has 14 residues. The CDR3 DNA reads TGTGCCAGCAGTTCGACCGGGACCCTCTTTAGGGCTTTCTTT. This translates into CASSSTGTLFRAFF.

The genes are TRBV6-6 and TRBJ1-6, with D perhaps TRBD1 (5 bases). In germline, CDR1 is MNHNY, CDR2 SVGAGI (reference sequence). V was clipped by 4 bases and J by 10 bases, with 20 bases between them. The CDR3 is 16 residues long. The CDR3 region is CASSFPRRGGGSPLHF. The DNA for the CDR3 is TGTGCCAGCAGTTTCCCGAGGAGGGGCGGGGGATCACCCCTCCACTTT.

This clonotype was seen a handful of times. V is TRBV7-2 and J is TRBJ1-1; D not certain. Germline V gives CDR1 SGHTA, CDR2 FQGNSA. The V and J ends lost 5 bases and 9 bases respectively, with 19 bases between them. This CDR3 contains 14 residues. This CDR3 reads CASSQEVATEKAFF. For the CDR3, the DNA is TGTGCCAGCAGCCAAGAGGTGGCGACCGAAAAAGCTTTCTTT.

The V call is TRBV15, the J call TRBJ1-2; 7 bases are a match to TRBD1. The CDR3 sequence is 9 residues long. The V segment lost 10 bases and the J segment 8 bases; nucleotides outside the gene matches: 1. CDR1 LNHNV and CDR2 YYDKDF come from the germline V gene (reference sequence). DNA of the CDR3: TGTGCCATCAGGGGGGGCTACACCTTC. It codes for CAIRGGYTF.

This clonotype has a count of ten or more. This chain uses TRBV25-1 with TRBJ2-2; D is uncertain. Deletions cut 5 bases from V and 4 bases from J, with 11 bases between. Germline V lookup: CDR1 MGHDK, CDR2 SYGVNS. The CDR3 loop spans 14 amino acids. The CDR3 DNA reads as TGTGCCAGCAGTAAAGATCGGCGCACCGGGGAGCTGTTTTTT. Translation gives CASSKDRRTGELFF.

This clonotype was counted ten times or more. The rearrangement uses TRBV20-1 and TRBJ1-6; D unclear. This CDR3 comprises 13 residues. Between the trimmed V and J ends, which lost 0 bases and 16 bases, there was a span of 16 bases. The germline CDR1 and CDR2 sequences are DFQATT and SNEGSKA (reference sequence). DNA of the CDR3: TGCAGTGCTAGAGATCCAACCAGCCAACCTCTCCACTTT. It encodes CSARDPTSQPLHF.

This clonotype was counted ten times or more. V and J are TRBV5-1 and TRBJ1-4; TRBD1 might be the D (6 bases). V gave up 4 bases and J gave up 8 bases, with 9 bases separating them. This CDR3 has 12 residues. Germline CDR1 reads SGHRS; CDR2 reads YFSETQ. The CDR3 protein is CASSPQGEKLFF. DNA for the CDR3: TGCGCCAGCAGCCCGCAGGGGGAAAAACTGTTTTTT.

J is TRBJ2-5 and V is TRBV29-1, with 10 positions matching TRBD1. The CDR3 is made up of 12 amino acids. V trimming: 8 bases; J trimming: 2 bases; junction bases outside the gene matches: 2. The germline CDR1 and CDR2 sequences are SQVTM and ANQGSEA. Here the CDR3 reads CSRDRGQETQYF. The DNA of the CDR3 is TGCAGCCGGGACAGGGGTCAAGAGACCCAGTACTTC.

The chain carries TRBV19 and TRBJ1-4; D is undetermined. Germline CDR1 LNHDA, CDR2 SQIVND (reference sequence). V lost 9 bases and J 8 bases, leaving 16 bases between the germline ends. CDR3 length: 13 residues. The CDR3 is CASAQPEGEKLFF. The CDR3 coding sequence is TGTGCCAGCGCCCAACCGGAGGGCGAAAAACTGTTTTTT.

V is TRBV3-1 and J is TRBJ1-1, with 7 positions matching TRBD1. Trimming took 4 bases from V and 4 from J; bases not matched to a gene: 6. Germline-derived CDR1 and CDR2 are LGHDT and YNNKEL (reference sequence). The CDR3 is 14 residues long. The CDR3 loop reads CASSPRQGVTEAFF. CDR3 bases: TGTGCCAGCAGCCCAAGACAGGGCGTCACTGAAGCTTTCTTT.

The V call is TRBV11-2, the J call TRBJ1-2, with D uncertain. This CDR3 spans 15 amino acids. In germline, CDR1 is SGHAT, CDR2 FQNNGV. V dropped 6 bases and J dropped 4 bases, with 18 bases sitting between them. In DNA form, the CDR3 reads TGTGCCAGCAGTGCCCTGGGAGTGAGCGGCTATGGCTACACCTTC. The encoded protein is CASSALGVSGYGYTF.

The chain links TRBV6-5 to TRBJ2-5; no clear D. Germline CDR1 reads MNHEY; CDR2 reads SVGAGI. V dropped 1 base and J dropped 3 bases, with 12 bases sitting between them. The CDR3 sequence is 15 residues long. This chain's CDR3 is CASSYLNRIEETQYF. CDR3 coding DNA: TGTGCCAGCAGTTACTTGAATCGGATAGAAGAGACCCAGTACTTC.

This chain joins TRBV6-1 and TRBJ2-7; the D gene is possibly TRBD1 (6 bases). The CDR3 contains 15 residues. CDR1 is MNHNS and CDR2 is SASEGT in the germline V gene. Trimming cost V 3 bases and J 3 bases, with 15 bases left between them. For the CDR3, the DNA is TGTGCCAGCAGTGACGAACCCGGGACAATCTACGAGCAGTACTTC. Residues: CASSDEPGTIYEQYF.

The table lists this clonotype with many counts. V gene TRBV20-1 combines with J gene TRBJ2-7; D gene uncertain. The V gene's germline CDR1 is DFQATT and CDR2 SNEGSKA (reference sequence). V was cut by 6 bases and J by 5 bases, with 8 bases left in between. The CDR3 is 10 residues long. The CDR3 loop is CSAFTHEQYF. The CDR3 DNA is TGCAGTGCCTTCACACACGAGCAGTACTTC.

The V gene is TRBV24-1, the J gene TRBJ2-5; D is perhaps TRBD1 (6 bases). V shed 5 bases and J shed 3 bases, with 12 bases lying between them. Germline lookup yields CDR1 KGHDR and CDR2 SFDVKD. The CDR3 runs 14 residues. Written as DNA, the CDR3 is TGTGCCACCAGTGTCGGCGAGGGGGAAGAGACCCAGTACTTC. The encoded protein is CATSVGEGEETQYF.

This clonotype has a count of ten or more. The genes are TRBV15 and TRBJ1-1; 8 nucleotides line up with TRBD1. The CDR3 is 14 residues long. J was trimmed by 3 bases and V by 5 bases; bases with no gene match: 5. Germline V gene lookup returns CDR1 LNHNV and CDR2 YYDKDF (reference sequence). CDR3 sequence reads: CATSGGQGHTEAFF. CDR3 bases: TGTGCCACCAGCGGCGGACAGGGACACACTGAAGCTTTCTTT. Based on the CDR3 plus reference TRBV15 and TRBJ1-1, the full variable domain is DAMVIQNPRYQVTQFGKPVTLSCSQTLNHNVMYWYQQKSSQAPKLLFHYYDKDFNNEADTPDNFQSRRPNTSFCFLDIRSPGLGDTAMYLCATSGGQGHTEAFFGQGTRLTVV.

The V gene is TRBV10-3, the J gene TRBJ1-2; D possibly corresponds to TRBD1 (6 bases). Germline V lookup: CDR1 ENHRY, CDR2 SYGVKD. V gave up 8 bases and J gave up 4 bases, with 8 bases separating them. The CDR3 consists of 11 residues. The CDR3 DNA follows: TGTGCCATCGGGGGCACCTATGGCTACACCTTC. Translating it yields CAIGGTYGYTF.

This clonotype was observed a handful of times. The CDR3 reads CSARDNTGGNTIYF. In nucleotides, the CDR3 is TGCAGTGCTAGAGATAATACTGGGGGAAACACCATATATTTT. The V and J genes are TRBV20-1 and TRBJ1-3; D is unclear. Germline V lookup: CDR1 DFQATT, CDR2 SNEGSKA (reference sequence). This CDR3 contains 14 residues. The V end lost 0 bases, the J end lost 4 bases, and 10 bases lay between the germline ends.